The present T cell receptor (beta chain) was sequenced within a study of shared clonotypes between healthy human individuals. Naive CD8 cells lacked CD45RO and underwent positive selection for CCR7, leaving out terminally differentiated effector memory CD45RA+ cells. Every one of the donors was a Caucasian adult that lived in Nashville, Tennessee. Using immunoSEQ multiplex PCR, the repertoire was profiled, and TCRdb retains in-frame clones only, with some absent. The table has about 680,000 clones, roughly 94% seen once. Germline assignment: CDR1 LNHDA and CDR2 SQIVND (reference sequence). V gave up 1 base and J gave up 2 bases, with 6 bases separating them. CDR3 length equals 15 residues. As regards this clone: As yet, its antigen is unknown.

Study-wide points: Generation probability values for non-shared clonotypes were lower than those for clonotypes shared by all four donors.

The V gene is TRBV19, the J gene TRBJ2-6, with D unresolved. This sequence originates from a man aged 25 to 45 in good health. Sample: naive CD8+ T cells sorted from blood. The CDR3 region has the DNA TGTGCCAGTAGTATAGTACCCCCTGGGGCCAACGTCCTGACTTTC. It encodes CASSIVPPGANVLTF. Variable domain in full (rest from reference TRBV19 and TRBJ2-6): DGGITQSPKYLFRKEGQNVTLSCEQNLNHDAMYWYRQDPGQGLRLIYYSQIVNDFQKGDIAEGYSVSREKKESFPLTVTSAQKNPTAFYLCASSIVPPGANVLTFGAGSRLTVL.